The subject of this entry is one T cell receptor (beta chain). The data originate from a study of control samples from healthy donors and cancer patients. Profiling relied on immunoSEQ multiplex PCR, and the TCRdb table lists in-frame clones only, not all of them. Here the sample spans approximately 170,000 clones, 70% to 90% being singletons. The clonotype was recovered from a woman in her thirties in good health. The sample comprised blood.

CDR3 loop: CASSYSVGETQYF. The CDR3 DNA reads as TGTGCCAGCAGTTACTCGGTTGGAGAGACCCAGTACTTC. The chain couples TRBV6-2 or TRBV6-3 to TRBJ2-5; D ambiguous. This CDR3 region has 13 residues. The V gene's germline CDR1 is MNHEY and CDR2 SVGEGT. The V end was cut by 0 bases, the J end by 4 bases, with 6 bases between.